This entry is about one T cell receptor beta chain. This sample stems from a study of shared clonotypes between healthy human individuals. Replicate PCRs run on sorted subsets employed approximately 200 ng DNA, approximately 30,000 T cell genomes. TCRdb's table, derived via immunoSEQ multiplex PCR, lists solely in-frame clones and lacks some. The sample records about 2 million clones, 85% to 95% being singletons. J lost 1 base, V lost 7 bases, and 8 bases had no gene match. The length of the CDR3 is 15 residues. CDR1 is MDHEN, CDR2 SYDVKM, per germline. The sequence was obtained from a man in his late teens or twenties in good health. This chain joins TRBV28 and TRBJ1-2; TRBD1 matches at 8 bases. Sequenced input: naive CD4+ T cells sorted from blood. The subset denotes: CD45RA+ positively selected. This CDR3 reads CASNPPDRVNYGYTF. CDR3 coding DNA: TGTGCCAGCAATCCCCCGGACAGGGTTAACTATGGCTACACCTTC.